This is a list of T cell receptor beta chains from one sample in a study of cytotoxic CD8 clonotypes in ibrutinib-treated CLL. The method was immunoSEQ multiplex PCR; TCRdb's version includes in-frame clones alone and lacks a portion of them. Among 160,000 or so clones listed, roughly 80% were seen once. The sequences come from PBMCs, collected after 24 months of ibrutinib treatment. These receptors all stem from a human donor with chronic lymphocytic leukemia. CDR3s include the opening cysteine and the closing phenylalanine or tryptophan. The D gene is left open where the match is weak. Not all rows give a size; the values are once, few, many and, for expanded clones, a class.

V	D	J	size	CDR3	DNA
TRBV30	-	TRBJ1-1	-	CAWGTGTLEAFF	TGTGCCTGGGGAACCGGGACACTTGAAGCTTTCTTT
TRBV6-1	TRBD1	TRBJ2-4	-	CASSEPGQGESNIQYF	TGTGCCAGCAGTGAACCCGGACAGGGGGAGAGTAACATTCAGTACTTC
TRBV6-5	-	TRBJ2-3	few	CASSRRGSSTDTQYF	TGTGCCAGCAGCCGCCGGGGATCTAGCACAGATACGCAGTATTTT
TRBV7-9	-	TRBJ1-2	-	CASSLTPPREYGYTF	TGTGCCAGCAGCTTAACCCCCCCTAGAGAGTATGGCTACACCTTC
TRBV7-9	TRBD2	TRBJ2-7	-	CASSLGWLADAEAEQYF	TGTGCCAGCAGCTTAGGTTGGCTAGCGGATGCAGAGGCCGAGCAGTACTTC
TRBV7-9	-	TRBJ2-2	few	CASSLLANTGELFF	TGTGCCAGCAGCTTACTAGCGAATACCGGGGAGCTGTTTTTT
TRBV7-6	-	TRBJ2-7	-	CASSLYVGTTAYEQYF	TGTGCCAGCAGCTTATACGTCGGAACTACCGCCTACGAGCAGTACTTC
TRBV27	-	TRBJ1-1	-	CASSFRLTSLFEAFF	TGTGCCAGCAGTTTTCGGCTTACCTCTCTGTTTGAAGCTTTCTTT
TRBV7-8	-	TRBJ1-5	-	CASSRSRDVNQPQHF	TGTGCCAGCAGCCGCAGCCGGGACGTCAATCAGCCCCAGCATTTT
TRBV18	-	TRBJ1-4	-	CASSSRQVYEKLFF	TGTGCCAGCTCATCCCGACAGGTTTATGAAAAACTGTTTTTT
TRBV29-1	TRBD1	TRBJ2-7	-	CSVGDRFDYEQYF	TGCAGCGTTGGGGACAGATTTGACTACGAGCAGTACTTC
TRBV7-3	TRBD2	TRBJ2-7	-	CASSLSGLAGEQYF	TGTGCCAGCAGCTTATCCGGACTAGCGGGCGAGCAGTACTTC
TRBV6-1	-	TRBJ1-1	once	CASSEGGRLGGAFF	TGTGCCAGCAGTGAGGGGGGGCGTCTGGGCGGTGCTTTCTTT
TRBV23-1	TRBD1	TRBJ1-5	few	CASSQSAEDRANQPQHF	TGCGCCAGCAGTCAATCGGCTGAGGACAGGGCCAATCAGCCCCAGCATTTT
TRBV23-1	-	TRBJ2-6	-	CASSQSSGNSGANVLTF	TGCGCCAGCAGTCAATCGAGTGGGAACTCTGGGGCCAACGTCCTGACTTTC
TRBV30	-	TRBJ1-5	-	CAWSDRQAWQPQHF	TGTGCCTGGAGTGACCGACAGGCGTGGCAGCCCCAGCATTTT
TRBV15	-	TRBJ1-5	-	CATSSPRGLWNQPQHF	TGTGCCACCAGCAGTCCTAGGGGCTTGTGGAATCAGCCCCAGCATTTT
TRBV27	-	TRBJ2-7	-	CASSSPSMAGRSNEQYF	TGTGCCAGCAGTTCGCCGAGTATGGCGGGGAGGTCGAACGAGCAGTACTTC
TRBV7-8	-	TRBJ1-1	-	CASSLVGRDTEAFF	TGTGCCAGCAGCTTAGTAGGCAGGGACACTGAAGCTTTCTTT
TRBV7-2	-	TRBJ1-1	-	CASSFDLRTEAFF	TGTGCCAGCAGCTTCGACCTTAGGACTGAAGCTTTCTTT
TRBV7-9	-	TRBJ1-5	-	CASRQWDNQPQHF	TGTGCCAGCAGGCAGTGGGACAACCAGCCCCAGCATTTT
TRBV30	-	TRBJ1-5	-	CAWSTPPGRFQHF	TGTGCCTGGAGTACCCCTCCGGGCAGATTCCAGCATTTT
TRBV18	-	TRBJ2-1	-	CASSPREAAGYNEQFF	TGTGCCAGCTCACCTCGTGAGGCGGCGGGTTACAATGAGCAGTTCTTC
TRBV9	-	TRBJ2-7	-	CASSLWNYEQYF	TGTGCCAGCAGCTTATGGAACTACGAGCAGTACTTC
TRBV18	TRBD1	TRBJ2-7	-	CASSPNQRTGSPEQYF	TGTGCCAGCTCACCCAACCAAAGGACAGGGTCGCCGGAGCAGTACTTC
TRBV28	-	TRBJ1-4	-	CASSSNEKLFF	TGTGCCAGCAGTTCTAATGAAAAACTGTTTTTT
TRBV11-3	-	TRBJ2-5	-	CASSLDWGETQYF	TGTGCCAGCAGCTTAGATTGGGGGGAGACCCAGTACTTC
TRBV5-1	TRBD1	TRBJ2-2	-	CASSFTGVVTGELFF	TGCGCCAGCAGCTTCACAGGGGTGGTCACCGGGGAGCTGTTTTTT
TRBV2	-	TRBJ1-3	-	CASSDQGIPGNTIYF	TGTGCCAGCAGTGACCAGGGGATTCCTGGAAACACCATATATTTT
TRBV7-3	-	TRBJ2-2	many	CASSLSGITGELFF	TGTGCCAGCAGCTTAAGCGGGATCACCGGGGAGCTGTTTTTT
TRBV5-1	-	TRBJ1-6	-	CASSLDSPGNSPLHF	TGCGCCAGCAGCTTGGACAGCCCCGGGAATTCACCCCTCCACTTT
TRBV28	-	TRBJ2-7	-	CASSSAGAYEQYF	TGTGCCAGCAGTTCAGCGGGTGCCTACGAGCAGTACTTC
TRBV19	-	TRBJ1-5	-	CASSPGQIPNQPQHF	TGTGCCAGTAGTCCCGGACAGATCCCCAATCAGCCCCAGCATTTT
TRBV5-1	-	TRBJ2-2	-	CASSPHEGTPNTGELFF	TGCGCCAGCAGCCCGCATGAAGGGACTCCGAACACCGGGGAGCTGTTTTTT
TRBV27	TRBD1	TRBJ1-6	once	CASRDRPLGNSPLHF	TGTGCCAGCAGGGACAGGCCCTTAGGGAATTCACCCCTCCACTTT
TRBV30	-	TRBJ1-2	-	CAWSTHNYGYTF	TGTGCCTGGAGTACGCATAACTATGGCTACACCTTC
TRBV15	-	TRBJ2-7	-	CATSGGRAVAYEQYF	TGTGCCACCAGCGGGGGTCGGGCAGTGGCCTACGAGCAGTACTTC
TRBV4-3	-	TRBJ2-3	-	CASSQGRTSTDTQYF	TGCGCCAGCAGCCAAGGGAGGACGAGCACAGATACGCAGTATTTT
TRBV7-2	-	TRBJ1-3	-	CASSPAVSGNTIYF	TGTGCCAGCAGTCCAGCTGTCTCTGGAAACACCATATATTTT
TRBV28	-	TRBJ1-2	once	CASSLRIGGYTF	TGTGCCAGCAGTTTACGGATCGGTGGCTACACCTTC
TRBV19	-	TRBJ2-7	-	CASSLSGTLSYEQYF	TGTGCCAGTAGCCTCAGCGGCACTCTCTCCTACGAGCAGTACTTC
TRBV30	-	TRBJ1-6	-	CAWSPSTRPNSPLHF	TGTGCCTGGAGTCCCTCTACAAGGCCCAATTCACCCCTCCACTTT
TRBV29-1	-	TRBJ2-5	-	CSVVGGTGETQYF	TGCAGCGTTGTTGGGGGGACGGGAGAGACCCAGTACTTC
TRBV29-1	-	TRBJ1-1	-	CSVGFGFEAFF	TGCAGCGTTGGATTCGGGTTTGAGGCTTTCTTT
TRBV18	-	TRBJ2-6	-	CASSPGGRTSAGANVLTF	TGTGCCAGCTCACCAGGTGGTCGCACGTCGGCTGGGGCCAACGTCCTGACTTTC
TRBV7-8	TRBD2	TRBJ2-3	-	CASSLVGLAGVADTQYF	TGTGCCAGCAGCTTAGTGGGACTAGCGGGGGTTGCAGATACGCAGTATTTT
TRBV19	-	TRBJ2-1	-	CATGDTYNEQFF	TGTGCAACTGGGGACACCTACAATGAGCAGTTCTTC
TRBV2	-	TRBJ2-2	-	CASSGISSSTGELFF	TGTGCCAGCAGTGGCATCAGTAGTTCCACCGGGGAGCTGTTTTTT
TRBV5-1	-	TRBJ2-3	-	CASSFGRTDTQYF	TGCGCCAGCAGCTTCGGGCGCACAGATACGCAGTATTTT